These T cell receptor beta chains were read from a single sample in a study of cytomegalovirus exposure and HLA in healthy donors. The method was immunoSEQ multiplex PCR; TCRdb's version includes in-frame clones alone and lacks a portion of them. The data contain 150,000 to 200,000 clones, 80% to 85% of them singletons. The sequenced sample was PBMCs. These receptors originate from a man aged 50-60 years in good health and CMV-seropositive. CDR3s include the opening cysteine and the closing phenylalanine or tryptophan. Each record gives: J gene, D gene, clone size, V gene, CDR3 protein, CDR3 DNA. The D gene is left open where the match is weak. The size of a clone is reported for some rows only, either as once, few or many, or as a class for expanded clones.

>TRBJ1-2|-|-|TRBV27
CASSLYRGGKGTYGYTF
TGTGCCAGCAGTTTATATCGGGGAGGGAAGGGGACTTATGGCTACACCTTC
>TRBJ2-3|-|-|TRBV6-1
CASSEVGGTTDTQYF
TGTGCCAGCAGTGAAGTGGGCGGGACGACAGATACGCAGTATTTT
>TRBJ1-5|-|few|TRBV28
CASGQTGYSNQPQHF
TGTGCCAGTGGCCAGACAGGCTATAGCAATCAGCCCCAGCATTTT
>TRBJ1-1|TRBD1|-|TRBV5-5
CASSLQSDRLNTEAFF
TGTGCCAGCAGCCTCCAATCGGACAGGTTGAACACTGAAGCTTTCTTT
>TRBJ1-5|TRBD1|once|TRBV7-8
CASSLFLTGGPPQPQHF
TGTGCCAGCAGCTTATTTTTGACAGGGGGCCCCCCTCAGCCCCAGCATTTT
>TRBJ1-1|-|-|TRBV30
CAWNWGGGTEAFF
TGTGCCTGGAACTGGGGGGGCGGCACTGAAGCTTTCTTT
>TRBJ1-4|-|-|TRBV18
CASSRGPISGEKLFF
TGTGCCAGCTCACGGGGGCCTATCTCTGGTGAAAAACTGTTTTTT
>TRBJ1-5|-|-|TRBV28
CATLRQANQPQHF
TGTGCCACCTTACGACAGGCTAATCAGCCCCAGCATTTT
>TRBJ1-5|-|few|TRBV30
CAWSPRSNQPQHF
TGTGCCTGGAGTCCCAGGAGCAATCAGCCCCAGCATTTT
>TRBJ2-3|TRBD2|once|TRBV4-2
CASSQGLVGGRADTQYF
TGTGCCAGCAGCCAAGGTCTGGTGGGGGGGAGGGCAGATACGCAGTATTTT
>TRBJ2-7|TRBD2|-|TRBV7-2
CASSLGLAHDYEQYF
TGTGCCAGCAGCTTAGGACTAGCGCACGACTACGAGCAGTACTTC
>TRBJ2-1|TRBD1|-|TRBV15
CATSRTPGQAYNEQFF
TGTGCCACCAGCAGAACTCCGGGACAGGCCTACAATGAGCAGTTCTTC
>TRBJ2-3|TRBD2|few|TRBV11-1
CASSFLTSGGVDTQYF
TGTGCCAGCAGCTTTCTTACTAGCGGGGGGGTAGATACGCAGTATTTT
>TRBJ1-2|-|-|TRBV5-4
CASSSPPGQKNYGYTF
TGTGCCAGCAGCTCCCCTCCGGGACAAAAAAACTATGGCTACACCTTC
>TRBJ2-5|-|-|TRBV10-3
CAIRGQGWYF
TGTGCCATCAGGGGACAAGGGTGGTACTTC
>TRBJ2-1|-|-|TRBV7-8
CASSPTLQIQHYNEQFF
TGTGCCAGCAGCCCCACCCTACAGATACAACACTACAATGAGCAGTTCTTC
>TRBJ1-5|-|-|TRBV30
CAWSAGGQGQPQHF
TGTGCCTGGAGTGCCGGGGGGCAAGGGCAGCCCCAGCATTTT
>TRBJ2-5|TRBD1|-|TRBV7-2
CASSYLTGPYQETQYF
TGTGCCAGCAGCTACTTGACAGGGCCGTACCAAGAGACCCAGTACTTC
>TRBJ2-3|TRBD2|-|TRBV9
CASRASGTSGDTQYF
TGTGCCAGCAGGGCCTCCGGGACTAGCGGAGATACGCAGTATTTT
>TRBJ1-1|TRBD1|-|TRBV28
CASSYRGEAFF
TGTGCCAGCAGTTACAGGGGGGAAGCTTTCTTT
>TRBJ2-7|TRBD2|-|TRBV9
CASSVGRAEYEQYF
TGTGCCAGCAGCGTCGGGAGGGCCGAATACGAGCAGTACTTC
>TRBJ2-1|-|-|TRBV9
CASSVARRAGSSYNEQFF
TGTGCCAGCAGCGTAGCTCGTCGGGCGGGCAGCTCCTACAATGAGCAGTTCTTC
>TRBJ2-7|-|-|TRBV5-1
CASSLVTTGLEQYF
TGCGCCAGCAGCTTGGTAACGACAGGTCTCGAGCAGTACTTC
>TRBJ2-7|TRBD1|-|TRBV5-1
CASSLRQGYEQYF
TGCGCCAGCAGCCTAAGACAGGGTTACGAGCAGTACTTC
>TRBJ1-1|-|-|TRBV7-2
CASREDMNTEAFF
TGTGCCAGCCGGGAAGACATGAACACTGAAGCTTTCTTT
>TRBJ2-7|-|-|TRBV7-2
CASSITGTSYEQYF
TGTGCCAGCAGCATCACCGGGACAAGCTACGAGCAGTACTTC
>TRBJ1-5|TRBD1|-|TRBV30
CAWSADRGNQPQHF
TGTGCCTGGAGTGCGGACAGGGGCAATCAGCCCCAGCATTTT
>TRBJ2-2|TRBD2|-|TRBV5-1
CASTSGGSGTGELFF
TGCGCCAGCACCTCGGGCGGGAGCGGGACCGGGGAGCTGTTTTTT
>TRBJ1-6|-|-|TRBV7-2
CASSLGANSPLHF
TGTGCCAGCAGCTTAGGGGCTAATTCACCCCTCCACTTT
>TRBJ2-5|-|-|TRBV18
CASSSYSDLGRETQYF
TGTGCCAGCTCATCCTATTCGGACCTGGGGCGAGAGACCCAGTACTTC
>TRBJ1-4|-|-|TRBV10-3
CAISPGRHSTTNEKLFF
TGTGCCATCAGCCCCGGGAGGCATTCTACAACTAATGAAAAACTGTTTTTT
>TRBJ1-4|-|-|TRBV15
CATSRRQVNEKLFF
TGTGCCACCAGCAGAAGACAGGTTAATGAAAAACTGTTTTTT